This T cell receptor beta chain comes out of a study of cytomegalovirus exposure and HLA in healthy donors. CDR1 is SGHAT, CDR2 FQNNGV, per germline. This CDR3 is built from 18 residues. V was pared by 4 bases and J by 1 base, with 9 bases of the junction left unmatched. Primers for the PCR totalled 60 Vbeta and 13 Jbeta. Method: immunoSEQ multiplex PCR; TCRdb's copy keeps in-frame clones and lacks some. Of 120,000 or so clones listed, 80% were seen once; the top ten hold over 0.2%. The sequence derives from a man in his fifties in good health and CMV-seronegative. The V gene is TRBV11-2, the J gene TRBJ2-7, with TRBD2 matching 14 bases. Sequences were obtained from PBMCs. The CDR3 nucleotides are TGTGCCAGCAGCTCTCAGACTAGCGGGAGGGCAAAATCCTACGAGCAGTACTTC. Its protein product is CASSSQTSGRAKSYEQYF.